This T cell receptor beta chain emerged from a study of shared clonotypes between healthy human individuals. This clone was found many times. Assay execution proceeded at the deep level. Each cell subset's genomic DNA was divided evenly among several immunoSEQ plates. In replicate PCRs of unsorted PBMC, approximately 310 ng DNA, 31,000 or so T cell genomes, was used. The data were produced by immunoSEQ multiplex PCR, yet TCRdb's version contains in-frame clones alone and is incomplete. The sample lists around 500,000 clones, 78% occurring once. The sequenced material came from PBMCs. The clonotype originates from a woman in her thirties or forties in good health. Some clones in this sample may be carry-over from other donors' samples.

As DNA, the CDR3 is TGTGCCAGCAGCTTCGGGGCAGGGGGAAACTATGGCTACACCTTC. Encoded protein: CASSFGAGGNYGYTF. The rearrangement uses TRBV5-6 and TRBJ1-2; 7 nucleotides align to TRBD1. V lost 2 bases to trimming and J lost 2 bases; unmatched junction nucleotides: 6. The CDR3 is 15 residues long. Germline CDR1 reads SGHDT; CDR2 reads YYEEEE.